The 3 T cell receptor beta chains presented below share a single source sample, sequenced in a study of molecular identifiers for immune sequencing clone quantification. TCRdb processed the PCR reads anew with MiXCR; each CDR3 protein has one entry. The sample lists about 630,000 distinct CDR3 sequences, around 25% occurring once. Sequenced input: naive CD8+ T cells from blood, with Jurkat cell RNA spiked in. Specified subset: FACS-sorted CD8+CD4-CCR7+CD45RA+ naive T cells. All receptors come from a human donor in good health. Some libraries in this study had Jurkat cell RNA spiked in.

The sample holds many counts of this clonotype. The rearrangement joins TRBV12-3 or TRBV12-4 to TRBJ2-5; TRBD1 agrees at 8 bases. Trimming cost V 7 bases and J 3 bases; bases outside gene matches: 4. This CDR3 is built from 13 residues. CDR3 sequence reads: CASTLTGEETQYF. CDR3 coding DNA: TGTGCCAGCACCCTGACAGGGGAAGAGACCCAGTACTTC.

This clonotype was seen a few times. The chain has TRBV15 and TRBJ1-5, with D possibly TRBD1 on 5 matching bases. Between the trimmed V and J ends, which lost 3 bases and 4 bases, there was a span of 13 bases. Per germline, CDR1 LNHNV and CDR2 YYDKDF (reference sequence). The CDR3 length is 15 residues. In nucleotides, the CDR3 is TGTGCCACCAGCAGGCCGGGGGAGCAGAATCAGCCCCAGCATTTT. It encodes CATSRPGEQNQPQHF.

This clonotype was seen more than once but under ten times. This sequence joins TRBV7-9 and TRBJ1-1; D not certain. The CDR3 has 11 residues. Germline V gene sequence: CDR1 SEHNR, CDR2 FQNEAQ (reference sequence). The germline V and J ends were trimmed by 6 bases and 7 bases, with 9 bases remaining between them. CDR3 amino acids: CASRSTGEAFF. DNA for the CDR3: TGTGCCAGCAGATCCACGGGTGAAGCTTTCTTT. The variable domain in full, with the rest retrieved from reference TRBV7-9 and TRBJ1-1, is DTGVSQNPRHKITKRGQNVTFRCDPISEHNRLYWYRQTLGQGPEFLTYFQNEAQLEKSRLLSDRFSAERPKGSFSTLEIQRTEQGDSAMYLCASRSTGEAFFGQGTRLTVV.